Given below is one T cell receptor beta chain in context. Here immunoSEQ multiplex PCR was the method, and the copy in TCRdb shows in-frame clones only, minus some. Of around 75,000 clones detected, roughly 92% appear once; the ten largest clones hold about 5.6%. These data are taken from a study of control samples from healthy donors and cancer patients. Sample: blood. This TCR derives from a woman aged 55 to 70 in good health.

CDR3 nucleotides: TGTGCCGGAGGTGCAGGGGGGGGTAGCAATCAGCCCCAGCATTTT. Its protein is CAGGAGGGSNQPQHF. The V call is TRBV19, the J call TRBJ1-5; 7 bases match TRBD1. The CDR3 extends over 15 amino acids. Germline V gene data show CDR1 as LNHDA and CDR2 as SQIVND (reference sequence). Unmatched junction bases numbered 10, after V lost 11 bases and J lost 0 bases. Complete variable domain (other parts from reference TRBV19 and TRBJ1-5): DGGITQSPKYLFRKEGQNVTLSCEQNLNHDAMYWYRQDPGQGLRLIYYSQIVNDFQKGDIAEGYSVSREKKESFPLTVTSAQKNPTAFYLCAGGAGGGSNQPQHFGDGTRLSIL.